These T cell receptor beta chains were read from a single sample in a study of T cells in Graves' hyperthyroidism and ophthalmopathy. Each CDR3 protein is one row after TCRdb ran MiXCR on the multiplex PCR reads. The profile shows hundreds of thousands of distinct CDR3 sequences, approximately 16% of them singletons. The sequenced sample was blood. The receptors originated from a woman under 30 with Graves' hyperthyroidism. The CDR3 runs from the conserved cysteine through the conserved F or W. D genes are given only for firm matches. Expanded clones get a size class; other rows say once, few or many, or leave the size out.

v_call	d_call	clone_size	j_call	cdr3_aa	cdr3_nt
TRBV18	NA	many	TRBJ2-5	CASSPTGHETQYF	TGTGCCAGCTCACCCACGGGTCACGAGACCCAGTACTTC
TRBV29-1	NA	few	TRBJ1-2	CSVDNRNYGYTF	TGCAGCGTTGATAACAGAAACTATGGCTACACCTTC
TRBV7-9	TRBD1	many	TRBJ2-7	CASSYTGGIYEQYF	TGTGCCAGCAGCTACACAGGGGGTATATACGAGCAGTACTTC
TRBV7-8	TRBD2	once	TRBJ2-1	CASSFRTSRSEQFF	TGTGCCAGCAGCTTCCGGACTAGCCGGTCGGAGCAGTTCTTC
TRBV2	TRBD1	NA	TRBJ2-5	CASSWRTGNHETQYF	TGTGCCAGCAGTTGGCGGACAGGGAATCACGAGACCCAGTACTTC
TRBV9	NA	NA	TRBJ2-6	CASSAQGTGSGANVLTF	TGTGCCAGCAGCGCGCAAGGAACAGGCTCTGGGGCCAACGTCCTGACTTTC
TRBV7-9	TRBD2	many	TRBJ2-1	CASSGGLADYNEQFF	TGTGCCAGCAGCGGGGGACTAGCGGACTACAATGAGCAGTTCTTC
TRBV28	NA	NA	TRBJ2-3	CASTKTGGLGDTQYF	TGTGCCAGCACTAAGACCGGGGGGCTGGGAGATACGCAGTATTTT
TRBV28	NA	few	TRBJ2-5	CASSRANDRYQGTQYF	TGTGCCAGCAGCCGAGCCAATGACAGATACCAAGGGACCCAGTACTTC
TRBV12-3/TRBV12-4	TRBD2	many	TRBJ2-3	CASSMRLAETPDTQYF	TGTGCCAGCAGCATGAGGCTAGCGGAAACTCCGGATACGCAGTATTTT
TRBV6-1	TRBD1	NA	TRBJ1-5	CASMRDRGPGQPQHF	TGTGCCAGTATGAGGGACAGGGGGCCCGGTCAGCCCCAGCATTTT
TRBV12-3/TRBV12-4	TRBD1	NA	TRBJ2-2	CASSYRGVTGELFF	TGTGCCAGCAGTTACAGGGGTGTGACCGGGGAGCTGTTTTTT
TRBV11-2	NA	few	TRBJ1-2	CASSLGQARGGYTF	TGTGCCAGCAGCTTAGGCCAGGCCAGGGGCGGCTACACCTTC
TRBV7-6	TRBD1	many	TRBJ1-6	CASSWTGQDSPLHF	TGTGCCAGCAGCTGGACAGGGCAGGATTCACCCCTCCACTTT
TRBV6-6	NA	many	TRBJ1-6	CASSYLHSGGNSPLHF	TGTGCCAGCAGTTACCTACACTCAGGAGGGAATTCACCCCTCCACTTT
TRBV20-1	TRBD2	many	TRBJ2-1	CSARVKRGLYNEQFF	TGCAGTGCTAGAGTTAAGCGGGGGCTTTACAATGAGCAGTTCTTC
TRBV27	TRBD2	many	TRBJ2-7	CAPRSASGRVSSYEQYF	TGTGCCCCTAGGTCGGCTAGCGGGAGGGTAAGCTCCTACGAGCAGTACTTC
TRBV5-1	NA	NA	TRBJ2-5	CASSGGATLRETQYF	TGCGCCAGCAGCGGTGGGGCGACTTTGCGGGAGACCCAGTACTTC
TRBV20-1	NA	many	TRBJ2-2	CSARVAVNTGELFF	TGCAGTGCTAGAGTCGCAGTGAACACCGGGGAGCTGTTTTTT
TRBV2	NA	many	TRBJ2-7	CASSELEGTGYEQYF	TGTGCCAGCAGTGAATTGGAGGGCACTGGGTACGAGCAGTACTTC
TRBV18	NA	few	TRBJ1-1	CASSLLTGANTEAFF	TGTGCCAGCTCACTACTGACAGGAGCGAACACTGAAGCTTTCTTT
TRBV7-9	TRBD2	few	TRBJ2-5	CASSLGLAGAGQETQYF	TGTGCCAGCAGCTTAGGGCTAGCGGGGGCCGGACAAGAGACCCAGTACTTC
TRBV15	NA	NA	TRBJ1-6	CATSRFVNSPLHF	TGTGCCACCAGCAGATTCGTCAATTCACCCCTCCACTTT
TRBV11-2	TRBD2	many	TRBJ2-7	CASSLVRAGGLYEQYF	TGTGCCAGCAGCTTAGTGAGGGCGGGGGGGCTCTACGAGCAGTACTTC
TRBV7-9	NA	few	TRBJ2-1	CASSLGRGSMNPNEQFF	TGTGCCAGCAGCTTAGGTAGGGGGTCGATGAATCCCAATGAGCAGTTCTTC
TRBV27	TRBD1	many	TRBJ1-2	CASSPGGQGAQTYGYTF	TGTGCCAGCAGCCCCGGGGGACAGGGGGCGCAAACCTATGGCTACACCTTC
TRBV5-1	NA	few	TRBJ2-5	CASGLATQETQYF	TGCGCCAGCGGGCTAGCGACCCAAGAGACCCAGTACTTC
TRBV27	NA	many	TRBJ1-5	CASSLTGNKDQPQHF	TGTGCCAGCAGTTTAACAGGGAATAAGGATCAGCCCCAGCATTTT
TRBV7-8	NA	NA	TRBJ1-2	CASSLEGGALGYTF	TGTGCCAGCAGCTTAGAGGGAGGGGCCCTGGGCTACACCTTC
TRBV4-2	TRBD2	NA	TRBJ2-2	CASSQDSISGRDGELFF	TGTGCCAGCAGCCAAGATTCGATTAGCGGGAGGGATGGGGAGCTGTTTTTT
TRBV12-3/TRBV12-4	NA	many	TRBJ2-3	CASSSGATSTDTQYF	TGTGCCAGCAGCTCAGGAGCTACTAGCACAGATACGCAGTATTTT
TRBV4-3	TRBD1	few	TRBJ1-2	CASSQNRGVYYGYTF	TGCGCCAGCAGCCAAAACAGGGGTGTGTACTATGGCTACACCTTC
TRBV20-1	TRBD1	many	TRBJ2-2	CSARGQGDTGELFF	TGCAGTGCTAGAGGACAGGGGGACACCGGGGAGCTGTTTTTT
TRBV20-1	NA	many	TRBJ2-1	CSTHHSASRSYNEQFF	TGCAGCACCCACCATTCTGCCAGCCGATCCTACAATGAGCAGTTCTTC
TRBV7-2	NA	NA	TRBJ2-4	CASSLLETGVSKNIQYF	TGTGCCAGCAGCCTCTTAGAGACGGGAGTCTCCAAAAACATTCAGTACTTC
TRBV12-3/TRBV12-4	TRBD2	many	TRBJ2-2	CASSSRGGGTGELFF	TGTGCCAGCAGTTCCCGGGGGGGGGGAACCGGGGAGCTGTTTTTT
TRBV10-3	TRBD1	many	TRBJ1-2	CAITLDRANYGYTF	TGTGCCATCACCCTTGACAGGGCTAACTATGGCTACACCTTC
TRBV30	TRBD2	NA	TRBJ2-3	CAWISGLAGPDTQYF	TGTGCCTGGATTTCGGGACTAGCGGGACCAGATACGCAGTATTTT
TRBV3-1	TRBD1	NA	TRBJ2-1	CASSQEKGAVYNEQFF	TGTGCCAGCAGCCAAGAGAAGGGGGCGGTCTACAATGAGCAGTTCTTC
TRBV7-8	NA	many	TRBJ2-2	CASSLVRSTGELFF	TGTGCCAGCAGCTTAGTCCGAAGTACCGGGGAGCTGTTTTTT